Following are 13 T cell receptor beta chains from one sample sequenced in a study of blood T cell repertoires in COVID-19. Produced via immunoSEQ multiplex PCR; TCRdb's table is partial and in-frame only. This sample has about 200,000 clones, with around 85% found just once. The sequencing sample was made of peripheral blood. The receptors shown here come from a woman aged 70-85 years with acute or convalescent COVID-19.

The chain carries TRBV5-1 and TRBJ2-7, with 8 bases identical to TRBD1. The germline gives CDR1 SGHRS, CDR2 YFSETQ. J lost 5 bases, V lost 2 bases, and 9 bases had no gene match. This CDR3 is 15 amino acids long. CDR3 protein: CASSFSPNRGNEQYF. The DNA for the CDR3 is TGCGCCAGCAGCTTCTCACCAAACAGGGGGAACGAGCAGTACTTC.

This chain links TRBV5-8 with TRBJ1-2, with a weak D call TRBD1 (5 bases). Germline CDR1 is SGHTS and CDR2 is YDEGEE. V shed 1 base and J shed 7 bases, with 11 bases lying between them. The CDR3 is made up of 13 amino acids. CDR3 sequence: CASSLNQGGGYTF. CDR3 sequence (DNA): TGTGCCAGCAGCTTGAATCAGGGCGGTGGCTACACCTTC.

The gene calls are TRBV7-2 and TRBJ1-4; D is perhaps TRBD1 (6 bases). Germline V lookup: CDR1 SGHTA, CDR2 FQGNSA. V was shortened by 5 bases and J by 2 bases, with 15 bases between the two germline ends. The CDR3 length is 16 residues. As DNA, the CDR3 is TGTGCCAGCAGCCCCAGCGGGGGGGGCACTAATGAAAAACTGTTTTTT. Translated, it gives CASSPSGGGTNEKLFF. Drawing the rest from reference TRBV7-2 and TRBJ1-4, the complete variable domain is GAGVSQSPSNKVTEKGKDVELRCDPISGHTALYWYRQSLGQGLEFLIYFQGNSAPDKSGLPSDRFSAERTGGSVSTLTIQRTQQEDSAVYLCASSPSGGGTNEKLFFGSGTQLSVL.

This chain links TRBV5-4 with TRBJ2-7; possibly TRBD1 for D (6 bases). This CDR3 comprises 15 residues. Trimming left V 0 bases short and J 1 base short, with 11 bases between. Germline V lookup: CDR1 SGHNT, CDR2 YYREEE (reference sequence). CDR3 sequence (DNA): TGTGCCAGCAGCTTGGGTGGGGGCAGGTCCTACGAGCAGTACTTC. Its translation: CASSLGGGRSYEQYF.

This chain uses TRBV19 with TRBJ2-7; 9 bases map to TRBD1. Germline V CDR1 and CDR2: LNHDA, SQIVND (reference sequence). V dropped 5 bases and J dropped 3; count of bases not matched to a gene: 5. The CDR3 spans 14 residues. The CDR3 reads CASSDPDRGYEQYF. The CDR3 DNA reads TGTGCCAGTAGTGACCCGGACAGGGGCTACGAGCAGTACTTC.

The chain links TRBV7-6 to TRBJ2-2; 15 bases align to TRBD2. CDR1 is SGHVS, CDR2 FNYEAQ, per germline. The CDR3 has 19 amino acids. V shed 2 bases and J 5 bases; nucleotides not matched to a gene: 9. The DNA for the CDR3 is TGTGCCAGCAGCTTATGGACTAGCGGGGGGGCCGGGGAGACCGGGGAGCTGTTTTTT. Protein product: CASSLWTSGGAGETGELFF.

J is TRBJ2-2 and V is TRBV7-2; 12 bases line up with TRBD2. Looked up from germline, CDR1 is SGHTA and CDR2 is FQGNSA. This CDR3 is built from 16 residues. The V and J ends lost 5 bases and 8 bases, in that order; junction bases with no gene match: 9. CDR3 amino acids: CASSLTSGSHQGELFF. The CDR3 region has the DNA TGTGCCAGCAGCCTGACTAGCGGGAGCCATCAAGGGGAGCTGTTTTTT. Drawing the rest from reference TRBV7-2 and TRBJ2-2, the complete variable domain is GAGVSQSPSNKVTEKGKDVELRCDPISGHTALYWYRQSLGQGLEFLIYFQGNSAPDKSGLPSDRFSAERTGGSVSTLTIQRTQQEDSAVYLCASSLTSGSHQGELFFGEGSRLTVL.

This clone occurred a few times. The rearrangement joins TRBV11-2 to TRBJ2-7, with 7 bases identical to TRBD1. The CDR3 is 15 residues long. Germline CDR1 SGHAT, CDR2 FQNNGV. V lost 2 bases and J lost 2; bases outside the gene matches: 6. CDR3 sequence: CASSLIRGPAYEQYF. CDR3 DNA: TGTGCCAGCAGCTTAATTAGGGGGCCAGCCTACGAGCAGTACTTC.

V usage is TRBV5-6 and J usage is TRBJ1-4; D is undetermined. CDR3 length: 14 residues. The ends were cut back, 7 bases at V and 7 bases at J, with 17 bases in the middle. CDR1 is SGHDT, CDR2 YYEEEE, per germline. The CDR3 is CASFGRIKIEKLFF. CDR3 coding DNA: TGTGCCAGCTTTGGGAGGATCAAAATTGAAAAACTGTTTTTT.

Written as DNA, the CDR3 is TGTGCCAGCAGCCTAAGAGGAGGAGGTAATAATTCACCCCTCCACTTT. This sequence encodes CASSLRGGGNNSPLHF. The J gene is TRBJ1-6, the V gene TRBV3-1 (or the pseudogene TRBV3-2); D remains unclear. The V end was cut by 4 bases, the J end by 5 bases, with 15 bases between. Germline V CDR1 and CDR2: LGHDT, YNNKEL (reference sequence). The CDR3 loop spans 16 amino acids.

The CDR3 here is CSVKRELAFF. In DNA, the CDR3 is TGCAGTGTTAAACGGGAATTAGCTTTCTTT. The rearrangement uses TRBV20-1 and TRBJ1-1; D ambiguous. V was cut by 7 bases and J by 10 bases, with 13 bases left in between. The germline CDR1 and CDR2 sequences are DFQATT and SNEGSKA (reference sequence). The CDR3 has 10 residues.

This clone came up once. One end of the junction varies from germline; a read error may be responsible. V usage is TRBV14 and J usage is TRBJ1-2; 7 bases fit TRBD1. The CDR3 spans 14 residues. Germline V gives CDR1 SGHDN, CDR2 FVKESK. CDR3 in DNA: TGTGCCAGCAGCGAAGACAGGGCTAACTATGGCTACACCTTC. Its protein product is CASSEDRANYGYTF. Using reference TRBV14 and TRBJ1-2 for the parts outside the CDR3, the full variable domain is EAGVTQFPSHSVIEKGQTVTLRCDPISGHDNLYWYRRVMGKEIKFLLHFVKESKQDESGMPNNRFLAERTGGTYSTLKVQPAELEDSGVYFCASSEDRANYGYTFGSGTRLTVV.

The chain uses TRBV6-5 and TRBJ1-5; D is unresolved. This CDR3 is built from 13 residues. CDR1 is MNHEY, CDR2 SVGAGI, per germline. The V gene lost 6 bases and the J gene lost 2 bases, with 8 bases spanning the gap. The CDR3 protein is CASRPERNQPQHF. The CDR3 nucleotides read TGTGCCAGCAGACCAGAACGCAATCAGCCCCAGCATTTT.